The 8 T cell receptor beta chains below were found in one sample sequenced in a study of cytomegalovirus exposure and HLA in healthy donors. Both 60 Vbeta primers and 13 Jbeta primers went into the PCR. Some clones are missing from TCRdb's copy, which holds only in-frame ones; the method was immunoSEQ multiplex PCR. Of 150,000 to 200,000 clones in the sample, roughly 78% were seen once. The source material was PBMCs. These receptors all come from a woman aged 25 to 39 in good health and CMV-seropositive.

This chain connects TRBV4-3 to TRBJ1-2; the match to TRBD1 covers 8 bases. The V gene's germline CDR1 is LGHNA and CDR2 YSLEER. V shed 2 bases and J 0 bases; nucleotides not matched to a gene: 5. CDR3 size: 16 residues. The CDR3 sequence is CASSQSLTGANYGYTF. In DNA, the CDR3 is TGCGCCAGCAGCCAAAGTCTGACAGGGGCTAACTATGGCTACACCTTC.

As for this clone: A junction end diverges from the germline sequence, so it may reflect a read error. The CDR3 protein is CASSRGQGNFGYTF. The DNA of the CDR3 is TGTGCCAGCAGCCGTGGACAGGGAAACTTTGGCTACACCTTC. This chain links TRBV6-5 with TRBJ1-2, with 8 bases lining up with TRBD1. There are 14 residues in the CDR3. The germline V gene encodes CDR1 MNHEY and CDR2 SVGAGI.

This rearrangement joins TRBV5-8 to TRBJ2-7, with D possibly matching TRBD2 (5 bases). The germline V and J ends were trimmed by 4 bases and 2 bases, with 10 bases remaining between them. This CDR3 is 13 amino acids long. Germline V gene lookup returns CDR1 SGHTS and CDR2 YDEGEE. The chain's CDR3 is CASSLGVPYEQYF. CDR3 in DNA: TGTGCCAGCAGCCTCGGGGTCCCCTACGAGCAGTACTTC. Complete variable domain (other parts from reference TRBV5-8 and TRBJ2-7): EAGVTQSPTHLIKTRGQQATLRCSPISGHTSVYWYQQALGLGLQFLLWYDEGEERNRGNFPPRFSGRQFPNYSSELNVNALELEDSALYLCASSLGVPYEQYFGPGTRLTVT.

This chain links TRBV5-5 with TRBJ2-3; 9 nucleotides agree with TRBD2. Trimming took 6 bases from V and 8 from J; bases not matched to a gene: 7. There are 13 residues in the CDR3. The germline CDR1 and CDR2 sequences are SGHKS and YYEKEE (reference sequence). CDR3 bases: TGTGCCAGCAAGTTAGCGGGAGAGGGTACGCAGTATTTT. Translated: CASKLAGEGTQYF.

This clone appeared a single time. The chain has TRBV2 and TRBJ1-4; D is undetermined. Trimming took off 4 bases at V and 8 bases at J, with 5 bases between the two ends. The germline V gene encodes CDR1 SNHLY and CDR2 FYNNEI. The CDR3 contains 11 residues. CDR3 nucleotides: TGTGCCAGCAGTGCCCGGGAAAAACTGTTTTTT. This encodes CASSAREKLFF. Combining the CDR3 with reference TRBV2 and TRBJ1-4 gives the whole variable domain EPEVTQTPSHQVTQMGQEVILRCVPISNHLYFYWYRQILGQKVEFLVSFYNNEISEKSEIFDDQFSVERPDGSNFTLKIRSTKLEDSAMYFCASSAREKLFFGSGTQLSVL.

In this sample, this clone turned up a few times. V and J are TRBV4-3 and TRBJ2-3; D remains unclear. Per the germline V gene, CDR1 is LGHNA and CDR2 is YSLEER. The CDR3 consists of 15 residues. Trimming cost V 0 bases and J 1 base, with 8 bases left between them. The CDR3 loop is CASSQDRSGTDTQYF. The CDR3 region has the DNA TGCGCCAGCAGCCAAGATAGGAGCGGCACAGATACGCAGTATTTT.

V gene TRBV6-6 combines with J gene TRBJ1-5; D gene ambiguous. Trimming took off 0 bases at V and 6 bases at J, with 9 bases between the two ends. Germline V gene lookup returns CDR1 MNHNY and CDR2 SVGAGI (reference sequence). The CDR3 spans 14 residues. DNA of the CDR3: TGTGCCAGCAGTTACTCCCAGGTCACTCAGCCCCAGCATTTT. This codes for CASSYSQVTQPQHF.

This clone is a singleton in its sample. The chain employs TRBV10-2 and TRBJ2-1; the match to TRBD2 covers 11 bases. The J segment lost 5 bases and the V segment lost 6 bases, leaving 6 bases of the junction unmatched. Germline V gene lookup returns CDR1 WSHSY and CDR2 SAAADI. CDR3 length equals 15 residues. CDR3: CASRQNSGGDNEQFF. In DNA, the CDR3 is TGCGCCAGCAGACAGAATAGCGGGGGGGACAATGAGCAGTTCTTC.